This T cell receptor (beta chain) stems from a study of identical twins. In this sample, this clonotype turned up a few times. MiXCR was run by TCRdb on the 5' RACE reads, yielding one entry per CDR3 protein. The sample holds hundreds of thousands of distinct CDR3 sequences, roughly 12% seen once. This sample was also put to use in a study of yellow fever vaccine responses in identical twins.

Input material: CD8+ T cells sorted from blood. The sequence was obtained from a woman aged 18 to 35 in good health.

The CDR3 loop reads CASSTRENSYEQYF. Written as DNA, the CDR3 is TGTGCCAGCAGTACCAGGGAAAACTCCTACGAGCAGTACTTC. The chain carries TRBV28 and TRBJ2-7, with D possibly being TRBD1 (5 bases). The CDR3 loop spans 14 amino acids. The germline V gene has CDR1 MDHEN and CDR2 SYDVKM. V was trimmed by 5 bases and J by 0 bases, leaving 11 bases between them. Together with reference TRBV28 and TRBJ2-7, the CDR3 gives the full variable domain: DVKVTQSSRYLVKRTGEKVFLECVQDMDHENMFWYRQDPGLGLRLIYFSYDVKMKEKGDIPEGYSVSREKKERFSLILESASTNQTSMYLCASSTRENSYEQYFGPGTRLTVT.